This T cell receptor beta chain was identified during a study of CD8 T cells in Susac syndrome. CD8+ and CD4+ T cells circulating in blood were sequenced for TCR beta. Random hexamers were used to reverse transcribe the RNA input (0.5 to 1 ug). The authors amplified TCR beta CDR3 across 54 Vbeta and 13 Jbeta using immunoSEQ multiplex PCR. TCRdb independently ran MiXCR on the immunoSEQ multiplex PCR reads; one entry per CDR3 protein. Of roughly 190,000 distinct CDR3 sequences in the sample, roughly 94% were seen once. The CDR3 is 14 amino acids. Germline CDR1 reads MNHEY; CDR2 reads SMNVEV (reference sequence). The V and J ends lost 6 bases and 2 bases, in that order; junction bases with no gene match: 5. This clonotype has a single count.

J is TRBJ2-3 and V is TRBV27; TRBD2 agrees at 7 bases. This receptor was obtained from a human donor in good health. Sequencing was carried out using CD4+ T cells from PBMCs. CDR3: CASRRAGTTDTQYF. CDR3 DNA sequence: TGTGCCAGCAGAAGAGCGGGAACCACAGATACGCAGTATTTT.